The present TCR beta chain was sequenced within a study of blood T cell repertoires in COVID-19. Study background: Acute and convalescent COVID-19 specimens originated in the United States, Italy and Spain. T cells, B-cell-depleted T cells, or PBMCs supplied cDNA or gDNA.

CDR3 length: 17 amino acids. The germline CDR1 and CDR2 sequences are SGHTA and FQGNSA. J was trimmed by 1 base and V by 4 bases; bases with no gene match: 7. Original handling: The assay estimated nucleated cells by amplifying reference gene primers. Only in-frame clones appear in the TCRdb table, and some are missing; sequencing was by immunoSEQ multiplex PCR. The V and J calls and clone size are taken from that table; D and trimming were inferred from the DNA. The sample includes around 70,000 clones, roughly 80% of them seen just once. The sequence was obtained from a woman of 80 years or more with active or convalescent COVID-19. The chain employs TRBV7-2 and TRBJ2-3, with 11 positions matching TRBD1. Material: peripheral blood. Here the CDR3 DNA reads TGTGCCAGCAGCTCCACCGGGACAGGGGGGGGCACAGATACGCAGTATTTT. This gives the protein CASSSTGTGGGTDTQYF. Drawing the rest from reference TRBV7-2 and TRBJ2-3, the complete variable domain is GAGVSQSPSNKVTEKGKDVELRCDPISGHTALYWYRQSLGQGLEFLIYFQGNSAPDKSGLPSDRFSAERTGGSVSTLTIQRTQQEDSAVYLCASSSTGTGGGTDTQYFGPGTRLTVL.